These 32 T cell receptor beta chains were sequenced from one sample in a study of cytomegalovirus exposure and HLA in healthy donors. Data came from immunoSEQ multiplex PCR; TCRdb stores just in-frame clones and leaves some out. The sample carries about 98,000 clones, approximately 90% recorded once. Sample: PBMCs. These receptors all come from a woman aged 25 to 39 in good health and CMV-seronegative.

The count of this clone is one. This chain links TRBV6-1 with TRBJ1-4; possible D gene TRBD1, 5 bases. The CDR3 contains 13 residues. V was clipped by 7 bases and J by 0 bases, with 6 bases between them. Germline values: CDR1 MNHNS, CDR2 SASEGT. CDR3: CASTTATNEKLFF. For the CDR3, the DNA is TGTGCCAGCACGACAGCAACTAATGAAAAACTGTTTTTT.

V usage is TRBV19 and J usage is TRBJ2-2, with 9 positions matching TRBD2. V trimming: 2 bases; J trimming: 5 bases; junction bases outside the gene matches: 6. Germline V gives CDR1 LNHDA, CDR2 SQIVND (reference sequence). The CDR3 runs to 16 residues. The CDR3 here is CASSIRLAGRTGELFF. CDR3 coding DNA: TGTGCCAGTAGTATACGGCTAGCGGGACGGACCGGGGAGCTGTTTTTT.

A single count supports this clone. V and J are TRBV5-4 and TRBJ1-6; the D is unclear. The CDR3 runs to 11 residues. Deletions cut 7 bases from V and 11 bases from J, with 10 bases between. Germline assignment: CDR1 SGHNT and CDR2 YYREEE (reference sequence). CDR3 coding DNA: TGTGCCAGCGGAGGTGGGGCACCCCTCCACTTT. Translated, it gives CASGGGAPLHF.

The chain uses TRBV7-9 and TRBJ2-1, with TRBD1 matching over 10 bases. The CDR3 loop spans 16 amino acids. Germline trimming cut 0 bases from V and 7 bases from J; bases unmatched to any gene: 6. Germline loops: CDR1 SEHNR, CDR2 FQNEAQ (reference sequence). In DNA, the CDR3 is TGTGCCAGCAGCTTAGCGTGGGGACAGGGGAAGAATGAGCAGTTCTTC. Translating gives CASSLAWGQGKNEQFF. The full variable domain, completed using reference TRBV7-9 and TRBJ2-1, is DTGVSQNPRHKITKRGQNVTFRCDPISEHNRLYWYRQTLGQGPEFLTYFQNEAQLEKSRLLSDRFSAERPKGSFSTLEIQRTEQGDSAMYLCASSLAWGQGKNEQFFGPGTRLTVL.

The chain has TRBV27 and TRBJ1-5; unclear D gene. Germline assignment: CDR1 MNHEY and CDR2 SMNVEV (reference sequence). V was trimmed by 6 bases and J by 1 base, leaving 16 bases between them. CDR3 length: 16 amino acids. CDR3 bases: TGTGCCAGCAGCCTTGTCCCCTCCGGGAGCAATCAGCCCCAGCATTTT. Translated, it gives CASSLVPSGSNQPQHF.

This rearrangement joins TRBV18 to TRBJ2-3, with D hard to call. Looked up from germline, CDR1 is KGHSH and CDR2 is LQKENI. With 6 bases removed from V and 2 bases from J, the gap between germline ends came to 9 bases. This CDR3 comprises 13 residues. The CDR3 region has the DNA TGTGCCAGCTCTGCGCTACTCACAGATACGCAGTATTTT. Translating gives CASSALLTDTQYF.

The CDR3 region has the DNA TGTGCCACCAGCAGAGGACGAGGTTCCCAAGAGACCCAGTACTTC. The encoded protein is CATSRGRGSQETQYF. The rearrangement links TRBV15 to TRBJ2-5; no clear D gene. Per the germline V gene, CDR1 is LNHNV and CDR2 is YYDKDF (reference sequence). The CDR3 has 15 amino acids. V was shortened by 1 base and J by 1 base, with 10 bases between the two germline ends.

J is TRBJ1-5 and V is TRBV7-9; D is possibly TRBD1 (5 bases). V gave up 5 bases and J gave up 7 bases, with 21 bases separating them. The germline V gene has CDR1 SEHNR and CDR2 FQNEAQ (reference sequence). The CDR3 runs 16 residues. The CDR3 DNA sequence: TGTGCCAGCAGCCCTGGGGGAGGTCAGGGAGCGCAGCCCCAGCATTTT. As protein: CASSPGGGQGAQPQHF.

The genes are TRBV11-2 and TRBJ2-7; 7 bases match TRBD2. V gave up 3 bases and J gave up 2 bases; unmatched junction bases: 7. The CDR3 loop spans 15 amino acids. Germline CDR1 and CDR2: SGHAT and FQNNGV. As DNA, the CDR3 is TGTGCCAGCAGCTTGGGGGGGAGCAGAACCTACGAGCAGTACTTC. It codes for CASSLGGSRTYEQYF.

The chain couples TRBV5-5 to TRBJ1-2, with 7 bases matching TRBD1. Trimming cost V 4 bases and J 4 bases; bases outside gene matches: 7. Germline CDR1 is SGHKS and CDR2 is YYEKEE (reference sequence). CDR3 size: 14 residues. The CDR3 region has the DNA TGTGCCAGCAGCCCAGGACAGGTCGGCTATGGCTACACCTTC. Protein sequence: CASSPGQVGYGYTF.

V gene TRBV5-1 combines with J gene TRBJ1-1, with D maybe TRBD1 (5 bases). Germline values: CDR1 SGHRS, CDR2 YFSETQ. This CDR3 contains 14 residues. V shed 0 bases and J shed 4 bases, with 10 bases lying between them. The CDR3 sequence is CASSLGGSSTEAFF. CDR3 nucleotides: TGCGCCAGCAGCTTGGGGGGCTCGAGCACTGAAGCTTTCTTT.

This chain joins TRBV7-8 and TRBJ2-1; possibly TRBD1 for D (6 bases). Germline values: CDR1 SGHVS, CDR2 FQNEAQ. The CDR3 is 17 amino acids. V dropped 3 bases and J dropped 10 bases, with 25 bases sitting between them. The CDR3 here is CASSLEVPGQKLNEQFF. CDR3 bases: TGTGCCAGCAGCTTGGAGGTACCGGGACAAAAATTAAACGAGCAGTTCTTC. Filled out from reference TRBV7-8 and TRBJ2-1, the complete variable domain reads GAGVSQSPRYKVAKRGQDVALRCDPISGHVSLFWYQQALGQGPEFLTYFQNEAQLDKSGLPSDRFFAERPEGSVSTLKIQRTQQEDSAVYLCASSLEVPGQKLNEQFFGPGTRLTVL.

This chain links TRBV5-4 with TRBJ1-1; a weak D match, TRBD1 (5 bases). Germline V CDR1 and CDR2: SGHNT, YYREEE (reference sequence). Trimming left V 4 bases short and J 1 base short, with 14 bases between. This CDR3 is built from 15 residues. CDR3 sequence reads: CASSPTRGENTEAFF. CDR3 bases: TGTGCCAGCAGCCCGACCCGGGGGGAGAACACTGAAGCTTTCTTT.

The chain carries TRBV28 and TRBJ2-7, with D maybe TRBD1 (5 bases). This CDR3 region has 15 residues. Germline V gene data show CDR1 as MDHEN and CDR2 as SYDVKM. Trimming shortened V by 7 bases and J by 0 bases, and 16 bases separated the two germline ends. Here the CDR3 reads CASKRTQGSSYEQYF. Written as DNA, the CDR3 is TGTGCCAGCAAGCGAACTCAGGGAAGCTCCTACGAGCAGTACTTC.

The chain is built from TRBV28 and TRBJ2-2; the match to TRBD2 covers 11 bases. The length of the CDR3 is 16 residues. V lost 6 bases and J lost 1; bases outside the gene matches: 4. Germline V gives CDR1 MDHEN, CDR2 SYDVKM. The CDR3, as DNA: TGTGCCAGCAGCCTCGGGACTAGCGGGAACACCGGGGAGCTGTTTTTT. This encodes CASSLGTSGNTGELFF. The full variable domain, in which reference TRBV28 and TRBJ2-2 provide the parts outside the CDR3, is DVKVTQSSRYLVKRTGEKVFLECVQDMDHENMFWYRQDPGLGLRLIYFSYDVKMKEKGDIPEGYSVSREKKERFSLILESASTNQTSMYLCASSLGTSGNTGELFFGEGSRLTVL.

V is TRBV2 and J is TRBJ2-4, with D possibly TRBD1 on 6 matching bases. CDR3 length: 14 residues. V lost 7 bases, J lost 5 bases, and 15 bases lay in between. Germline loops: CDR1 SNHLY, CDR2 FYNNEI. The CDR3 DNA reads TGTGCCAGCACTTCGCAGGGGTCCCAAAACATTCAGTACTTC. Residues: CASTSQGSQNIQYF.

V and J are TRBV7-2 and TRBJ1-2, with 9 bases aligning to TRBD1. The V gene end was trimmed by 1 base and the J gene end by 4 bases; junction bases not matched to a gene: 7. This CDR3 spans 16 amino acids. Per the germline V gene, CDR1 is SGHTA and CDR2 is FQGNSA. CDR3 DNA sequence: TGTGCCAGCAGCTTAGTAGGGGACAGGGATTTCTATGGCTACACCTTC. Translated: CASSLVGDRDFYGYTF.

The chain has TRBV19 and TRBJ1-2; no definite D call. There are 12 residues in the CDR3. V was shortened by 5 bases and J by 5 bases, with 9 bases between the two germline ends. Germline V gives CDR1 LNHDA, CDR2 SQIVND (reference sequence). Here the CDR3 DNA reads TGTGCCAGTAGTTTCGGGGAATATGGCTACACCTTC. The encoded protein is CASSFGEYGYTF.

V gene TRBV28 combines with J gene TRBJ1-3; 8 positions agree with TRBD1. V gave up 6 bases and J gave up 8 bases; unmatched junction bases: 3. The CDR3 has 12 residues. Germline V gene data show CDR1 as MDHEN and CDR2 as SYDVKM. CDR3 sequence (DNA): TGTGCCAGCAGAAAGACAGGGGACACCATATATTTT. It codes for CASRKTGDTIYF. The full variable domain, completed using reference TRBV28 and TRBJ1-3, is DVKVTQSSRYLVKRTGEKVFLECVQDMDHENMFWYRQDPGLGLRLIYFSYDVKMKEKGDIPEGYSVSREKKERFSLILESASTNQTSMYLCASRKTGDTIYFGEGSWLTVV.

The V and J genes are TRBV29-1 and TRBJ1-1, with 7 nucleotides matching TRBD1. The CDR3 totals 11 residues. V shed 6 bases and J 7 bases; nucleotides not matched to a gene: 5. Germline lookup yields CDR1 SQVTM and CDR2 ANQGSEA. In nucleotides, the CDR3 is TGCAGCGTGGACCGGGACAGTGAAGCTTTCTTT. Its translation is CSVDRDSEAFF.

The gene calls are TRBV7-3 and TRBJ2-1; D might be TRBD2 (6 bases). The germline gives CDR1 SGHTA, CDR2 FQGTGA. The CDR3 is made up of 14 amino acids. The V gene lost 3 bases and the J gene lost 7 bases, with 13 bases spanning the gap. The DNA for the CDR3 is TGTGCCAGCAGCTTGGACCTTCGGGGGAATGAGCAGTTCTTC. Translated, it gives CASSLDLRGNEQFF.

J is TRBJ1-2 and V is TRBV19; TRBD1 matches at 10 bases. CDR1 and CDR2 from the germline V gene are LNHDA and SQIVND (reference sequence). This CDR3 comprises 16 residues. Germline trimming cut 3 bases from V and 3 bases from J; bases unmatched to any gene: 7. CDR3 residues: CASSIGTGVPDYGYTF. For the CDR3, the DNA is TGTGCCAGTAGTATTGGGACAGGGGTTCCCGACTATGGCTACACCTTC.

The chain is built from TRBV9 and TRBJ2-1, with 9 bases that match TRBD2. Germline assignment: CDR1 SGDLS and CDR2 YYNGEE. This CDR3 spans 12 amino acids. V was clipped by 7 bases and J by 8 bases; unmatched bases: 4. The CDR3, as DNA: TGTGCCAGCGCTAGCGGGAATCATGAGCAGTTCTTC. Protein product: CASASGNHEQFF.

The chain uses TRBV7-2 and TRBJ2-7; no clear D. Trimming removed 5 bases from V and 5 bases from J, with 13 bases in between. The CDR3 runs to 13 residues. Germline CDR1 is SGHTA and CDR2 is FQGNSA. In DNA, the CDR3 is TGTGCCAGCAGCGCCCATTACAGAAACGAGCAGTACTTC. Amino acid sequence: CASSAHYRNEQYF.

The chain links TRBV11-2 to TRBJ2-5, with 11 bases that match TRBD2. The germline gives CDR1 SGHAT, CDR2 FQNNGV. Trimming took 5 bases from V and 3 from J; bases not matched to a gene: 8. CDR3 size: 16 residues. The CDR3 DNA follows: TGTGCCAGCAGCCGAGGGACTAGCGGAGTGGAAGAGACCCAGTACTTC. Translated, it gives CASSRGTSGVEETQYF.

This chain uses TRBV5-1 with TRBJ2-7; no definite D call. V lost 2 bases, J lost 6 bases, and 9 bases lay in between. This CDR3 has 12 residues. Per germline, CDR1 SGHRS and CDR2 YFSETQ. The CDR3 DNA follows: TGCGCCAGCAGCTTCACCGTCGGCGAGCAGTACTTC. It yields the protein CASSFTVGEQYF.

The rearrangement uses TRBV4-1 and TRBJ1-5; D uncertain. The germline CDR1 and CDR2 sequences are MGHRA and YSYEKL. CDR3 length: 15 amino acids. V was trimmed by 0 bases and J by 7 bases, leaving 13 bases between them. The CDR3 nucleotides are TGCGCCAGCAGCCAAGACGGAGGGAGGGAGCAGCCCCAGCATTTT. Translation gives CASSQDGGREQPQHF.

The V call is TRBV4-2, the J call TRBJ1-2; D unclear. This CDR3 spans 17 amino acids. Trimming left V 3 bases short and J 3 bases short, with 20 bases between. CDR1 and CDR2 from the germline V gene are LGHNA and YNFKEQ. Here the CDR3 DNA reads TGTGCCAGCAGCCATCCTGGGGAGGCAGGAGCAGACTATGGCTACACCTTC. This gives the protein CASSHPGEAGADYGYTF.

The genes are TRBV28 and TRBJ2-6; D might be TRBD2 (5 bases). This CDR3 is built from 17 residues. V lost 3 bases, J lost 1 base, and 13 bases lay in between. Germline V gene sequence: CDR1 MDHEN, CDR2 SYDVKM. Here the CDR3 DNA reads TGTGCCAGCAGTTTGGGGAGAGGGCTGTCTGGGGCCAACGTCCTGACTTTC. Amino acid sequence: CASSLGRGLSGANVLTF.

The CDR3 DNA reads TGCGCCAGCAGCTTGGCAACCGGTAAGACTGAAGCTTTCTTT. Protein sequence: CASSLATGKTEAFF. The chain has TRBV5-1 and TRBJ1-1; D gene unclear. V lost 0 bases and J lost 5, with 11 bases in between. CDR1 is SGHRS, CDR2 YFSETQ, per germline. The CDR3 spans 14 residues.

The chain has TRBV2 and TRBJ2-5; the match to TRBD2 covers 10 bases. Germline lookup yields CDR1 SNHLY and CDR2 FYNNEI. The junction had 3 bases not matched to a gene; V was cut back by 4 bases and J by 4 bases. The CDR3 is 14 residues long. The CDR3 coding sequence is TGTGCCAGCAGTGGAGCGGGGGGGCCAGAGACCCAGTACTTC. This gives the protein CASSGAGGPETQYF.

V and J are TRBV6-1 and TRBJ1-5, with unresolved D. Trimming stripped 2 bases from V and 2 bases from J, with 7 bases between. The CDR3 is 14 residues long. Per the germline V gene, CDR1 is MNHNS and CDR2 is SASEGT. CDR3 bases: TGTGCCAGCAGTGAAATGAGCCGCAATCAGCCCCAGCATTTT. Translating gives CASSEMSRNQPQHF.